This T cell receptor beta chain was sequenced in a study of post-analysis software for immune sequencing data. Turning to the study itself: The courses of disease that were included comprised relapsing-remitting, secondary progressive and progressive-relapsing multiple sclerosis. Notes on the study in general: F measure showed strong co-clustering of same-batch samples. Controls significantly exceeded multiple sclerosis patients in normalized Chao1 diversity. Relative to controls, patients had about five TRBV segments at higher frequency, with TRBV5-6, TRBV5-1 and TRBV20-1 among these.

The V end was cut by 3 bases, the J end by 5 bases, with 7 bases between. Germline V gives CDR1 MDHEN, CDR2 SYDVKM. CDR3 size: 12 residues. A few counts support this clonotype. The antigen is unknown. Unique molecular identifiers were built into the TCR beta cDNA libraries. When about 1 to 11 million T cells were used, they gave hundreds of thousands of cDNA molecules. TCRdb reprocessed the PCR reads via MiXCR and lists one record per CDR3 protein. Of about 500,000 distinct CDR3 sequences listed, approximately 45% are singletons. The material sequenced was blood. The TCR originated in a girl aged 5 to 17 with multiple sclerosis. V gene TRBV28 combines with J gene TRBJ1-2; unclear D gene. CDR3 in amino acids: CASSFRGYGYTF. The CDR3 nucleotides are TGTGCCAGCAGTTTTCGGGGATATGGCTACACCTTC.